This T cell receptor (beta chain) was identified in a study of Ad26.COV2.S vaccination and SARS-CoV-2 variants. For the study at large: Donor joined the COV1001 Ad26.COV2.S trial arm.

Findings of the study overall: Placebo recipients had lower spike-specific TCR breadth than vaccine recipients.

Repertoires were generated with immunoSEQ multiplex PCR, while TCRdb's copy carries only in-frame clones and drops some. The data hold a few hundred thousand clones, with about 89% observed a single time. To note about this clone: Its antigen remains unknown.

V dropped 0 bases and J dropped 4 bases, with 10 bases sitting between them. Per germline, CDR1 SGHRS and CDR2 YFSETQ. This CDR3 region has 15 residues. Specified treatment: some 19 received Ad26.COV2.S at low or high dose, single or two shots; several received placebo; per-sample allocation not given. Day 63 after the first vaccine or placebo injection was the time point for sampling. The individual, an adult aged 18-55 years, was a donor in Boston. The material was peripheral blood, obtained in a trial of Ad26.COV2.S vaccine versus placebo. The sequence was collected from a person aged 18 to 59 who received the Ad26.COV2.S COVID-19 vaccine or a placebo. V usage is TRBV5-1 and J usage is TRBJ2-2; a possible D gene is TRBD1 (7 bases). The CDR3 region has the DNA TGCGCCAGCAGCTTGGGACAGGGAGGCACCGGGGAGCTGTTTTTT. Its translation is CASSLGQGGTGELFF.